Listed below are T cell receptor beta chains from one sample, sequenced in a study of blood T cells in healthy people across ages. In TCRdb, the 5' RACE reads were re-called with MiXCR into one record per CDR3 protein. The sample lists 600,000 to 800,000 distinct CDR3 sequences, roughly 21% occurring once. The sample was blood. All receptors derive from a man between 65 and 85 years old in good health. CDR3s leave out the opening cysteine and the closing phenylalanine or tryptophan. The size entry is marked missing in some rows and otherwise reads once, few, many or a size class.

j_call: .
clone_size: .
v_call: TRBV5-4
cdr3_aa: ASSIGRKETQY

j_call: TRBJ1-1
clone_size: .
v_call: TRBV3-1
cdr3_aa: ASRTNGGETEAF

j_call: TRBJ1-1
clone_size: .
v_call: TRBV7-8
cdr3_aa: ASSLGTGPAF

j_call: TRBJ2-1
clone_size: .
v_call: TRBV12-3/TRBV12-4
cdr3_aa: ASRTGTGVNYNEQF

j_call: TRBJ2-2
clone_size: .
v_call: TRBV20-1
cdr3_aa: SASAGSSGELF

j_call: TRBJ2-3
clone_size: few
v_call: TRBV28
cdr3_aa: ASLAVRKDTQY

j_call: TRBJ2-1
clone_size: .
v_call: TRBV7-9
cdr3_aa: ASSGNVGGNEQF

j_call: TRBJ2-3
clone_size: many
v_call: TRBV29-1
cdr3_aa: SGEGTFSTDTQY

j_call: TRBJ2-7
clone_size: .
v_call: TRBV6-4
cdr3_aa: ASTSRGKYSRDYEQY

j_call: TRBJ1-2
clone_size: .
v_call: TRBV10-3
cdr3_aa: VISENYGNGYT

j_call: TRBJ1-5
clone_size: many
v_call: TRBV7-8
cdr3_aa: ASSFGGSGNQPQH

j_call: TRBJ2-7
clone_size: .
v_call: TRBV6-1
cdr3_aa: ASSEGGTVIYEQY

j_call: TRBJ2-2
clone_size: few
v_call: TRBV7-9
cdr3_aa: ASSFSGTGGRHTGELF

j_call: TRBJ2-1
clone_size: .
v_call: TRBV20-1
cdr3_aa: SAVSGVSYNEQF

j_call: TRBJ2-5
clone_size: few
v_call: TRBV11-2
cdr3_aa: ASSLAEGTWETQY

j_call: TRBJ1-6
clone_size: .
v_call: TRBV6-6
cdr3_aa: AGRQGPSSPLH

j_call: TRBJ2-7
clone_size: .
v_call: TRBV7-7
cdr3_aa: ASSLSPTAYEQY

j_call: TRBJ1-5
clone_size: few
v_call: TRBV12-3/TRBV12-4
cdr3_aa: ASSSTGAGQPQH

j_call: TRBJ2-5
clone_size: .
v_call: TRBV5-1
cdr3_aa: ASSLGTSGRSVETQY

j_call: TRBJ1-2
clone_size: .
v_call: TRBV4-1
cdr3_aa: ASSQDPSSYRDGYT

j_call: TRBJ2-5
clone_size: many
v_call: TRBV29-1
cdr3_aa: SELQGIQETQY

j_call: TRBJ2-7
clone_size: few
v_call: TRBV7-2
cdr3_aa: ASSLVASGRADRTYEQY

j_call: TRBJ2-7
clone_size: .
v_call: TRBV3-1
cdr3_aa: ASSQDDRRRGEQY

j_call: TRBJ2-1
clone_size: .
v_call: TRBV2
cdr3_aa: ASGRELLNEQF

j_call: TRBJ2-1
clone_size: few
v_call: TRBV7-2
cdr3_aa: ASSLRKTYNEQF

j_call: TRBJ2-1
clone_size: .
v_call: TRBV5-1
cdr3_aa: ASSWTGLASNEQF

j_call: TRBJ2-5
clone_size: .
v_call: TRBV20-1
cdr3_aa: SARWRGAETQY

j_call: TRBJ2-6
clone_size: .
v_call: TRBV4-3
cdr3_aa: ASSQEAGFGANVLT